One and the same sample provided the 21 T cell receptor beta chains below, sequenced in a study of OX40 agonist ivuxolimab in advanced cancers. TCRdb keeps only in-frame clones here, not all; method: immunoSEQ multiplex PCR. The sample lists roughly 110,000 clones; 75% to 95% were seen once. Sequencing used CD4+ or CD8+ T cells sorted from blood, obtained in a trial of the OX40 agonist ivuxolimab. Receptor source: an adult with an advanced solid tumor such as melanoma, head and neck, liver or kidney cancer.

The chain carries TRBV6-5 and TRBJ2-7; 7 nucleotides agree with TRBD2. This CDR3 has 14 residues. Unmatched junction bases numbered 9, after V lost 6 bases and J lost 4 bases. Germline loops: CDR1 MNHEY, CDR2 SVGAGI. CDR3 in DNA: TGTGCCAGCAGGGTAGCGGGTCAACGATACGAGCAGTACTTC. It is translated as CASRVAGQRYEQYF.

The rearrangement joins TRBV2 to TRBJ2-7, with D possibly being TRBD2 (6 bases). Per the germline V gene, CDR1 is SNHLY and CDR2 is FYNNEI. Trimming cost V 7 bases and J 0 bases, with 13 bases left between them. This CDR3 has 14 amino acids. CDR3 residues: CASTKDGGSYEQYF. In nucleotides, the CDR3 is TGTGCCAGCACGAAGGACGGGGGCTCCTACGAGCAGTACTTC.

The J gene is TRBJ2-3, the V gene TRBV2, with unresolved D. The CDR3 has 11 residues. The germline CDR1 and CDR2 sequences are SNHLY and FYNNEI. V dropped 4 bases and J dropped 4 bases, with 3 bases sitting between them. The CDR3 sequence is CASSVSDTQYF. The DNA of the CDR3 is TGTGCCAGCAGTGTTTCAGATACGCAGTATTTT.

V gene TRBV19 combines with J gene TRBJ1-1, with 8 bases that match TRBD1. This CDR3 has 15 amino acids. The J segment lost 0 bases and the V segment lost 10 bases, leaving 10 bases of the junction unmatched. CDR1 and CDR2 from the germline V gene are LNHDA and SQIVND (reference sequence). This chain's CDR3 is CATKGQVLMNTEAFF. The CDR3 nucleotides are TGTGCCACTAAGGGACAGGTACTAATGAACACTGAAGCTTTCTTT. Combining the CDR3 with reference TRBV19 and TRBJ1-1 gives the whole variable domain DGGITQSPKYLFRKEGQNVTLSCEQNLNHDAMYWYRQDPGQGLRLIYYSQIVNDFQKGDIAEGYSVSREKKESFPLTVTSAQKNPTAFYLCATKGQVLMNTEAFFGQGTRLTVV.

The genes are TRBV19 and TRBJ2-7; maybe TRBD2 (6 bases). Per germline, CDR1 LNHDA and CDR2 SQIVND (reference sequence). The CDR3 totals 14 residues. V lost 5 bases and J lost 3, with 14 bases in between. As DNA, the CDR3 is TGTGCCAGTAGTTCCCGGGAGCGCCTCTACGAGCAGTACTTC. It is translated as CASSSRERLYEQYF.

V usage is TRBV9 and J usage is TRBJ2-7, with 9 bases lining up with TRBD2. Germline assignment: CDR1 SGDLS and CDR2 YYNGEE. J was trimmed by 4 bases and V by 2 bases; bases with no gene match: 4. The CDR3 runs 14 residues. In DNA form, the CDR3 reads TGTGCCAGCAGCGTCGGGCGGGGGGGTTACGAGCAGTACTTC. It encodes CASSVGRGGYEQYF.

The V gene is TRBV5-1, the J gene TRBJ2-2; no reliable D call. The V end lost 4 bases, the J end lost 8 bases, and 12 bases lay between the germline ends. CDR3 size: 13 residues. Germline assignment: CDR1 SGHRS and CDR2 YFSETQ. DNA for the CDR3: TGCGCCAGCAGCCTATCGGTGGAGGGGGAGCTGTTTTTT. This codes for CASSLSVEGELFF.

DNA of the CDR3: TGTGCCAGCAGCAACCTCAGGGGGCACGAGCAGTACTTC. Amino acid sequence: CASSNLRGHEQYF. The J gene is TRBJ2-7, the V gene TRBV7-3; TRBD1 aligns across 8 bases. In germline, CDR1 is SGHTA, CDR2 FQGTGA. The CDR3 runs to 13 residues. Germline trimming cut 5 bases from V and 5 bases from J; bases unmatched to any gene: 5.

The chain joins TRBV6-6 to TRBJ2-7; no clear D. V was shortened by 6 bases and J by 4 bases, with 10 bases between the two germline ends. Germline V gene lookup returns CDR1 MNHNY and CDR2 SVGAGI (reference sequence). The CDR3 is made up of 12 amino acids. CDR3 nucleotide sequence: TGTGCCAGCAGGGATCAAGTGTACGAGCAGTACTTC. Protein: CASRDQVYEQYF.

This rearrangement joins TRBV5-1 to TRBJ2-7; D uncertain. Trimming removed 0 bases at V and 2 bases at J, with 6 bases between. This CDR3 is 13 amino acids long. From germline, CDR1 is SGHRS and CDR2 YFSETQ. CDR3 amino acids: CASSLVATYEQYF. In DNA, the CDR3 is TGCGCCAGCAGCTTGGTAGCCACCTACGAGCAGTACTTC.

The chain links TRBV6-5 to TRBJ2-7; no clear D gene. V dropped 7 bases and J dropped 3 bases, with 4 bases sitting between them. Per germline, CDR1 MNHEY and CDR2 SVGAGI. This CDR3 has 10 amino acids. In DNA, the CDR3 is TGTGCCAGCATCTTCTACGAGCAGTACTTC. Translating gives CASIFYEQYF.

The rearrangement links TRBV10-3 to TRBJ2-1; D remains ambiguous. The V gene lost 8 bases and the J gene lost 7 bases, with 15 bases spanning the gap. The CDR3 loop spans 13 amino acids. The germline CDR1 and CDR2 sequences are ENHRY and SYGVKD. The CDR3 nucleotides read TGTGCCATCGTTGGGGATTTGGGGAATGAGCAGTTCTTC. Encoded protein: CAIVGDLGNEQFF.

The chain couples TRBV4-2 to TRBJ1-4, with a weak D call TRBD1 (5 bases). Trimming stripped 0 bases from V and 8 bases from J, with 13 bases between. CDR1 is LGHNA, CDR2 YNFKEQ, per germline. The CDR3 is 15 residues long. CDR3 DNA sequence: TGTGCCAGCAGCCAAGACAAAGGGGCACCCGAAAAACTGTTTTTT. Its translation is CASSQDKGAPEKLFF.

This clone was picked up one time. The CDR3 DNA reads TGTGCCAGCAGCGGTCGGGGGGGACCTGTGTACAATGAGCAGTTCTTC. It is translated as CASSGRGGPVYNEQFF. The chain couples TRBV7-2 to TRBJ2-1; 8 bases match TRBD2. The CDR3 sequence is 16 residues long. After removal of 5 bases from V and 4 bases from J, the junction contained 10 bases not matched to a gene. Germline loops: CDR1 SGHTA, CDR2 FQGNSA.

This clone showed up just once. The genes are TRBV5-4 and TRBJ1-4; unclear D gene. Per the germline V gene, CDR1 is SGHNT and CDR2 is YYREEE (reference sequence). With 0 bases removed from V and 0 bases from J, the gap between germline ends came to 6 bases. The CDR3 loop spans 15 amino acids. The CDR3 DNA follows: TGTGCCAGCAGCTTGGACAGTTCAACTAATGAAAAACTGTTTTTT. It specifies CASSLDSSTNEKLFF.

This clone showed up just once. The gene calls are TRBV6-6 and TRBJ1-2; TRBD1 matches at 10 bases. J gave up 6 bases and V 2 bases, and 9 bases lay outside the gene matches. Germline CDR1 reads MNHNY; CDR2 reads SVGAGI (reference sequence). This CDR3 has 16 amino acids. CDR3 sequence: CASSYRGGTGVDGYTF. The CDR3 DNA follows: TGTGCCAGCAGTTACCGAGGGGGGACAGGGGTGGATGGCTACACCTTC.

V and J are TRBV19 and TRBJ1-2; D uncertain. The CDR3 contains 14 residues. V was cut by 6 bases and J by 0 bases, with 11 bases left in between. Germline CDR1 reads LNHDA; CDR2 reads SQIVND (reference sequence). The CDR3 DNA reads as TGTGCCAGTAGAGGCCAACCGACTAACTATGGCTACACCTTC. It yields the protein CASRGQPTNYGYTF.

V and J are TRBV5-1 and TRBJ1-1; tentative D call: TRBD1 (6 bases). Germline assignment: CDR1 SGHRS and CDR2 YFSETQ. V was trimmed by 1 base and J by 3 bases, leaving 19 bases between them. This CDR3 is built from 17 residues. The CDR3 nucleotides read TGCGCCAGCAGCTTGAAATTCCAGGGGCCCCGGGACACTGAAGCTTTCTTT. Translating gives CASSLKFQGPRDTEAFF.

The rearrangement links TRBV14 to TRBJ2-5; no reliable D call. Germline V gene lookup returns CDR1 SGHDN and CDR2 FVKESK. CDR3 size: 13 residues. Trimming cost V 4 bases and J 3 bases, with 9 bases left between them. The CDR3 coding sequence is TGTGCCAGCAGCCCGTATACCAAAGAGACCCAGTACTTC. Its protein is CASSPYTKETQYF.

The CDR3 bases are TGTGCCAGCAGTGAAGCGCTGAGGCAGGTCTACAATGAGCAGTTCTTC. As protein: CASSEALRQVYNEQFF. The rearrangement joins TRBV6-1 to TRBJ2-1, with D uncertain. The CDR3 contains 16 residues. V was clipped by 0 bases and J by 3 bases, with 12 bases between them. The V gene's germline CDR1 is MNHNS and CDR2 SASEGT.

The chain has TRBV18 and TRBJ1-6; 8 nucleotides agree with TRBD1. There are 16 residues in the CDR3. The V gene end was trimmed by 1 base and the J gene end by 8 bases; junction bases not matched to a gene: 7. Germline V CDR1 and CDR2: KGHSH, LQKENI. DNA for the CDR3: TGTGCCAGCTCACCACGGCAGGGGGCGTGGGATTCACCCCTCCACTTT. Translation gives CASSPRQGAWDSPLHF.